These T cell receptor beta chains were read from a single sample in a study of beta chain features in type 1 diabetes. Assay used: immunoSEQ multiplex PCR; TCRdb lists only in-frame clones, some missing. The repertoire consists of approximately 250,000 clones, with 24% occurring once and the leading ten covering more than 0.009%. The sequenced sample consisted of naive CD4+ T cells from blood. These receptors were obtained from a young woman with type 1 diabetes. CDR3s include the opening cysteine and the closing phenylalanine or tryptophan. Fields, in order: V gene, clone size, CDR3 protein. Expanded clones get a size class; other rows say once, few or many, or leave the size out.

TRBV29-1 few CSVQDRGLTEAFF
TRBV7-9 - CASSSNGQAQYF
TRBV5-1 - CASSLTTSGSEGTQYF
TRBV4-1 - CASSQATGTNEQYF
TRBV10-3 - CAISVSDREKELFF
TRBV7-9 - CASSPDSKQFF
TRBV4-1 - CASSPRPGEAQHF
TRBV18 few CASSPGTSGKGYEQFF
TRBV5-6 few CASSFAGANIQYF
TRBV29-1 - CSVDGQFQGGYTF
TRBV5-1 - CASSSGQDDEQYF
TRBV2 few CASSPRRGRYGYTF
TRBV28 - CASSLNRRGANVLTF
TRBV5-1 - CASSPFSGSGTYEQYF
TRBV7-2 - CASSSAATRLDNEQFF
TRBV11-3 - CASSSGTGDTGELFF
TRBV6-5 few CASSPDLSSYNEQFF
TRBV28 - CASSWTGRSRNQPQHF
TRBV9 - CASSLRDYEQFF
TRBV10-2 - CASSENSHTEAFF
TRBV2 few CASSDLGYTF
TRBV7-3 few CASSPGAGGYTF
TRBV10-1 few CASSAGRGTYEQYF
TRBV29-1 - CSVVGRRQTDTQYF
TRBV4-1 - CASSPPTTGVYGSGEQFF